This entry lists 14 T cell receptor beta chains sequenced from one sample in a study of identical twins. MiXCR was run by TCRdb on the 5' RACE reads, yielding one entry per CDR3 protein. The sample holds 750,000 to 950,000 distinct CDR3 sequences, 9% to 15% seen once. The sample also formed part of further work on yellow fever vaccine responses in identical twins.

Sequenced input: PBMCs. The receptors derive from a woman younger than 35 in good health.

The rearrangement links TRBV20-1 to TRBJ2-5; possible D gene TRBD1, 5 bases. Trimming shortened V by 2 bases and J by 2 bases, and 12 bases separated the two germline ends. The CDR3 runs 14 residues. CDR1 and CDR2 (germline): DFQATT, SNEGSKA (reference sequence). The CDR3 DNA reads TGCAGTGCTAGAACAGGACCCTTTCAAGAGACCCAGTACTTC. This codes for CSARTGPFQETQYF.

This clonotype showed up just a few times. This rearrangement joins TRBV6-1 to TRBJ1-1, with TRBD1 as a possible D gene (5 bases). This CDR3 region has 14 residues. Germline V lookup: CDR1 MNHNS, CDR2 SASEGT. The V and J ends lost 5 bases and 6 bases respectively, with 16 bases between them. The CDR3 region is CASSQITLGAEAFF. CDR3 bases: TGTGCCAGCAGTCAAATTACCCTAGGGGCTGAAGCTTTCTTT.

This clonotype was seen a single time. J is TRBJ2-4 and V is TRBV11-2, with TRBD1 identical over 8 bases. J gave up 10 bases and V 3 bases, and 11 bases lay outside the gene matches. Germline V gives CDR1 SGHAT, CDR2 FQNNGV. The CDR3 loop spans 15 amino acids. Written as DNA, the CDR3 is TGTGCCAGCAGCTTCGAGCAGGGGGCAAGGCCAATTCAGTACTTC. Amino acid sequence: CASSFEQGARPIQYF. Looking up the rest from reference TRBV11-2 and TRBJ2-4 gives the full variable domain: EAGVAQSPRYKIIEKRQSVAFWCNPISGHATLYWYQQILGQGPKLLIQFQNNGVVDDSQLPKDRFSAERLKGVDSTLKIQPAKLEDSAVYLCASSFEQGARPIQYFGAGTRLSVL.

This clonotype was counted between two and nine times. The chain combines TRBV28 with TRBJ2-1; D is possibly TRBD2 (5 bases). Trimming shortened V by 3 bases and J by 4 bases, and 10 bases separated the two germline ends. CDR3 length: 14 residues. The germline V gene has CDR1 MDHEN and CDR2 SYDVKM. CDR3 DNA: TGTGCCAGCAGTTTCGGTAGGAGGTACAATGAGCAGTTCTTC. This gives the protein CASSFGRRYNEQFF.

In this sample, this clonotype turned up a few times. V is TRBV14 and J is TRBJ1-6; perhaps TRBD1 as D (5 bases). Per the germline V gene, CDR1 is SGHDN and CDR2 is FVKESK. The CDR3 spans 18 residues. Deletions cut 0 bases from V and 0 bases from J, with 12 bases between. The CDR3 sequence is CASSQDWRGSSYNSPLHF. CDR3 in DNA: TGTGCCAGCAGCCAAGATTGGAGGGGAAGCTCCTATAATTCACCCCTCCACTTT.

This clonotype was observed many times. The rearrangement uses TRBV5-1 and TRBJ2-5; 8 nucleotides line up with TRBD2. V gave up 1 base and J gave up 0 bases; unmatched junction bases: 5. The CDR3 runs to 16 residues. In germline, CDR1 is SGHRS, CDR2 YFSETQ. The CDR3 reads CASSLYLAGNQETQYF. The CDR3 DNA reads TGCGCCAGCAGCTTGTATTTAGCGGGGAACCAAGAGACCCAGTACTTC.

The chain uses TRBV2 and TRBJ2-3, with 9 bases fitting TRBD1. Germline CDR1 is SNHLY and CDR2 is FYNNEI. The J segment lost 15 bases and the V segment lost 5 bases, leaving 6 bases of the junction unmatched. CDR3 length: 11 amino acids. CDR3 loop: CASSPRDRAYF. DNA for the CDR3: TGTGCCAGCAGTCCCCGGGACAGGGCATATTTT.

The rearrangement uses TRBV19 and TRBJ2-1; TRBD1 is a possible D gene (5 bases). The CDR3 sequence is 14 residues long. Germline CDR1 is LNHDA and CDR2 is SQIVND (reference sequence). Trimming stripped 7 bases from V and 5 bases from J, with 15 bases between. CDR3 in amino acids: CASKGSVNNNEQFF. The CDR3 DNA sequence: TGTGCCAGTAAGGGGTCAGTTAATAACAATGAGCAGTTCTTC.

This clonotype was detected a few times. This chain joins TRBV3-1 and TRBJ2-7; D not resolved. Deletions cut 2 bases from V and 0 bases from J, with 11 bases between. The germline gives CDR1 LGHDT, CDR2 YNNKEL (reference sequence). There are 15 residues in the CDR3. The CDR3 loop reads CASSQTPSSSYEQYV. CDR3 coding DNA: TGTGCCAGCAGCCAAACCCCGAGCAGCTCCTACGAGCAGTACGTC.

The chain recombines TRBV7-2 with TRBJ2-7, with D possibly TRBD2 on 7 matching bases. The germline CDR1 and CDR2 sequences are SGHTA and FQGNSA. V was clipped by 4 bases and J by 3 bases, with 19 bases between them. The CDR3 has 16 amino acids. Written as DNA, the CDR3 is TGTGCCAGCAGCTCAGTCGAGGGGGGGTTGTTCTACGAGCAGTACTTC. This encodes CASSSVEGGLFYEQYF.

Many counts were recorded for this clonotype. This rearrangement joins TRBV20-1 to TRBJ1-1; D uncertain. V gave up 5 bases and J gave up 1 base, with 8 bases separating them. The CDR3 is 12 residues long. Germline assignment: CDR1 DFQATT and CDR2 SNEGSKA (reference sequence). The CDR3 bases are TGCAGTGCTTCAGATGGGAACACTGAAGCTTTCTTT. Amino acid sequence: CSASDGNTEAFF.

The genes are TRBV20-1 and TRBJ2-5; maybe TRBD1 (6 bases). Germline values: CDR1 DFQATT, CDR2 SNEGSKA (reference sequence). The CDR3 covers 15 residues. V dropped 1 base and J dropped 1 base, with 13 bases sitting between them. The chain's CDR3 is CSARGTGTPQETQYF. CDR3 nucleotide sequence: TGCAGTGCTAGAGGGACCGGGACACCCCAAGAGACCCAGTACTTC.

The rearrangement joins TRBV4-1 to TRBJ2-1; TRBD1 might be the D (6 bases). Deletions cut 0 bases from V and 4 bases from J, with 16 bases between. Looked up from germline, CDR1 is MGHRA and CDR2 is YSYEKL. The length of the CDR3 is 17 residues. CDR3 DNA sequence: TGCGCCAGCAGCCAAGAATTAAGGGGGACGCTGTACAATGAGCAGTTCTTC. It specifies CASSQELRGTLYNEQFF.

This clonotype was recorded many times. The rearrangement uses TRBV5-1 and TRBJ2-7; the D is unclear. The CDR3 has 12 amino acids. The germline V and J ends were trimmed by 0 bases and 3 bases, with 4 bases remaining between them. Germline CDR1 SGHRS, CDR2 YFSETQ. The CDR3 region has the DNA TGCGCCAGCAGCTTGGAGGGCTACGAGCAGTACGTC. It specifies CASSLEGYEQYV.